One and the same sample provided the 11 T cell receptor beta chains below, sequenced in a study of blood T cell repertoires in COVID-19. Libraries were prepared by immunoSEQ multiplex PCR; TCRdb keeps only in-frame clonotypes and omits some of them. Of roughly 280,000 clones listed, 86% were seen once; the top ten hold approximately 2%. Sequenced material: peripheral blood. The receptor set was obtained from a man aged 25 to 40 with active or convalescent COVID-19.

This chain joins TRBV2 and TRBJ2-2; D perhaps matches TRBD1 (6 bases). The V gene's germline CDR1 is SNHLY and CDR2 FYNNEI. Trimming shortened V by 6 bases and J by 1 base, and 9 bases separated the two germline ends. The CDR3 contains 14 residues. The CDR3: CASRWDKNTGELFF. CDR3 DNA: TGTGCCAGCAGATGGGACAAGAACACCGGGGAGCTGTTTTTT.

The chain employs TRBV12-3 or TRBV12-4 and TRBJ1-2, with TRBD1 as a possible D gene (6 bases). Trimming cost V 6 bases and J 2 bases, with 10 bases left between them. This CDR3 contains 13 residues. This CDR3 is CASSNRANYGYTF. The CDR3, as DNA: TGTGCCAGCAGCAACAGGGCCAACTATGGCTACACCTTC.

The V call is TRBV19, the J call TRBJ1-2, with a possible D match to TRBD1 (6 bases). Trimming removed 6 bases from V and 3 bases from J, with 14 bases in between. The CDR3 loop spans 14 amino acids. CDR1 is LNHDA and CDR2 is SQIVND in the germline V gene (reference sequence). The CDR3 nucleotides read TGTGCCAGTAGAATGGGACATCTCGACTATGGCTACACCTTC. This translates into CASRMGHLDYGYTF.

This rearrangement joins TRBV5-1 to TRBJ2-7; D not resolved. The CDR3 is 16 residues long. The germline V gene encodes CDR1 SGHRS and CDR2 YFSETQ. The ends were cut back, 5 bases at V and 4 bases at J, with 22 bases in the middle. The CDR3 loop reads CASRFTPGPKGYEQYF. CDR3 nucleotides: TGCGCCAGCAGGTTCACGCCGGGTCCTAAAGGATACGAGCAGTACTTC.

This chain's CDR3 is CAGRAGTGNTIYF. The CDR3 region has the DNA TGTGCCGGCCGAGCAGGGACTGGAAACACCATATATTTT. This rearrangement joins TRBV12-3 or TRBV12-4 to TRBJ1-3; D is possibly TRBD1 (5 bases). Trimming took off 11 bases at V and 2 bases at J, with 13 bases between the two ends. The CDR3 spans 13 residues.

The genes are TRBV11-2 and TRBJ2-7, with 9 bases identical to TRBD2. J gave up 4 bases and V 1 base, and 5 bases lay outside the gene matches. Germline values: CDR1 SGHAT, CDR2 FQNNGV. CDR3 size: 15 residues. CDR3 bases: TGTGCCAGCAGCTTAGCTAGCGGGATGCCTTACGAGCAGTACTTC. Residues: CASSLASGMPYEQYF.

The genes are TRBV6-1 and TRBJ1-6; weak D call: TRBD1 (5 bases). The V gene's germline CDR1 is MNHNS and CDR2 SASEGT. The CDR3 covers 19 residues. The germline V and J ends were trimmed by 3 bases and 0 bases, with 18 bases remaining between them. The CDR3 region has the DNA TGTGCCAGCAGTGAGAGACTCCGACAGTCAAGCTCCTATAATTCACCCCTCCACTTT. This translates into CASSERLRQSSSYNSPLHF.

V is TRBV13 and J is TRBJ2-7; 11 bases align to TRBD2. The CDR3 loop spans 19 amino acids. Germline V gene data show CDR1 as PRHDT and CDR2 as FYEKMQ (reference sequence). V trimming: 5 bases; J trimming: 6 bases; junction bases outside the gene matches: 21. CDR3: CASSQRTPSGGPGGFEQYF. CDR3 nucleotides: TGTGCCAGCAGCCAGAGAACCCCTAGCGGGGGGCCGGGGGGGTTCGAGCAGTACTTC.

The J gene is TRBJ1-3, the V gene TRBV9; D gene ambiguous. V was shortened by 1 base and J by 3 bases, with 11 bases between the two germline ends. Looked up from germline, CDR1 is SGDLS and CDR2 is YYNGEE. The CDR3 length is 15 residues. The CDR3 region is CASSVTSFYGNTIYF. The CDR3 nucleotides read TGTGCCAGCAGCGTAACCTCGTTCTATGGAAACACCATATATTTT.

V and J are TRBV3-1 (or the pseudogene TRBV3-2) and TRBJ1-1, with D tentatively TRBD1 (5 bases). V was shortened by 3 bases and J by 8 bases, with 16 bases between the two germline ends. The germline V gene has CDR1 LGHDT and CDR2 YNNKEL (reference sequence). This CDR3 has 14 amino acids. The CDR3 here is CASSQGRGGGEAFF. CDR3 nucleotide sequence: TGTGCCAGCAGCCAGGGGCGTGGGGGAGGAGAAGCTTTCTTT.

This clone showed up just a few times. The chain links TRBV10-3 to TRBJ1-1; TRBD1 might be the D (6 bases). The V and J ends lost 6 bases and 5 bases respectively, with 16 bases between them. CDR1 and CDR2 from the germline V gene are ENHRY and SYGVKD. The CDR3 contains 14 residues. The CDR3 loop reads CAISRGEVGTEAFF. In DNA form, the CDR3 reads TGTGCCATCAGCAGGGGCGAGGTGGGAACTGAAGCTTTCTTT.